These T cell receptor beta chains were read from a single sample in a study of T cells in Graves' hyperthyroidism and ophthalmopathy. TCRdb used MiXCR to reprocess the multiplex PCR reads, holding one entry per CDR3 protein. The sample shows about 400,000 distinct CDR3 sequences, under 15% of them seen only once. Sequencing used blood. These receptors were obtained from a woman younger than 45 with Graves' hyperthyroidism. Both conserved end residues are part of each CDR3. The D gene is left open where the match is weak. Size is omitted from some rows. Given values are once, few, many or a class for expanded clones.

v_call	clone_size	d_call	j_call	cdr3_nt	cdr3_aa
TRBV2	NA	NA	TRBJ2-5	TGTGCCAGCAGTGGGGTCGCGACACCTCAAGAGACCCAGTACTTC	CASSGVATPQETQYF
TRBV30	many	TRBD1	TRBJ2-7	TGTGCCTGGAGTGGACAGGGCCACGAGCAGTACTTC	CAWSGQGHEQYF
TRBV5-1	NA	TRBD2	TRBJ2-3	TGCACCAGCAGCTTCGGACTAGCGGGAAAGCAAACGCAGTATTTT	CTSSFGLAGKQTQYF
TRBV5-5	NA	NA	TRBJ1-4	TGTGCCAGCAGGATAAGGGCGACTAATGAAAAACTGTTTTTT	CASRIRATNEKLFF
TRBV4-1	few	NA	TRBJ2-1	TGCGCCAGCAGCCAAGAGGTGACTAGAGGTCGTAATGAGCAGTTCTTC	CASSQEVTRGRNEQFF
TRBV2	many	TRBD2	TRBJ2-1	TGTGCCAGCAGTGACGGGACTAGGGGCTCCTACAATGAGCAGTTCTTC	CASSDGTRGSYNEQFF
TRBV3-1	many	TRBD2	TRBJ2-1	TGTGCCAGCAGCTCAAGCGGGGAGAATTACAATGAGCAGTTCTTC	CASSSSGENYNEQFF
TRBV4-1	few	TRBD2	TRBJ2-7	TGCGCCAGCAGCCAAGATTTCCCTAGCGGGAGTTACGAGCAGTACTTC	CASSQDFPSGSYEQYF
TRBV18	NA	NA	TRBJ1-2	TGTGCCAGCTCACGAGGAGGAGGGGGGCAGAACTATGGCTACACCTTC	CASSRGGGGQNYGYTF
TRBV6-2/TRBV6-3	few	NA	TRBJ1-4	TGTGCCAGTACAGACCGATCAACTAATGAAAAACTGTTTTTT	CASTDRSTNEKLFF
TRBV11-2	few	TRBD2	TRBJ2-7	TGTGCCAGCAGCTTAGGCGTAGCGGGAGCCAACGAGCAGTACTTC	CASSLGVAGANEQYF
TRBV4-2	NA	NA	TRBJ2-5	TGTGCCAGCAGCCATGCTACTAGTTCACAAGAGACCCAGTACTTC	CASSHATSSQETQYF
TRBV29-1	many	NA	TRBJ1-1	TGCAGCGTAATAACAGGGTGGACTGAAGCTTTCTTT	CSVITGWTEAFF
TRBV20-1	NA	TRBD2	TRBJ2-3	TGCAGTGCTAGTAAGCGGGAGAGGGTCACAGATACGCAGTATTTT	CSASKRERVTDTQYF
TRBV7-2	NA	NA	TRBJ2-2	TGTGCCAGCAGCTTAAAACGGTCCACCGGGGAGCTGTTTTTT	CASSLKRSTGELFF
TRBV12-3/TRBV12-4	few	TRBD1	TRBJ2-7	TGTGCCAGCAAAGGACAGGGGGTCAAGGGCGAGCAGTACTTC	CASKGQGVKGEQYF
TRBV28	many	TRBD1	TRBJ2-6	TGTGCCAGCAGACCTAACGGAAATACAGGGGAAGGGGCCAACGTCCTGACTTTC	CASRPNGNTGEGANVLTF
TRBV20-1	NA	NA	TRBJ2-7	TGCAGTGCTAGAGATCCCCAACGGGGGCAGCGCGAGCAGTACTTC	CSARDPQRGQREQYF
TRBV24-1	NA	NA	TRBJ2-5	TGTGCCACCAGTGATTCGGCAGCCCAAGAGACCCAGTACTTC	CATSDSAAQETQYF
TRBV6-6	many	TRBD2	TRBJ2-1	TGTGCCAGCAGTTACTCGGGGGAGGGTCCCTTAAATGAGCAGTTCTTC	CASSYSGEGPLNEQFF
TRBV10-1	many	NA	TRBJ2-7	TGCGCCAGCAGTGTTGGGGGAACCTACGAGCAGTACTTC	CASSVGGTYEQYF
TRBV6-5	NA	NA	TRBJ2-1	TGTGCCAGCAGTTACTCTCGGCGGGCTGACTCCTACAATGAGCAGTTCTTC	CASSYSRRADSYNEQFF
TRBV19	NA	TRBD2	TRBJ2-5	TGTGCCAGTAGTAATCGACTAGCGGGAGGTCGGGAGACCCAGTACTTC	CASSNRLAGGRETQYF
TRBV5-1	NA	TRBD1	TRBJ2-5	TGCGCCAGCAGAAATCTACAGGGGGGAGAGACCCAGTACTTC	CASRNLQGGETQYF
TRBV9	NA	TRBD1	TRBJ1-2	TGTGCCAGCAGCCAAATACCGGGACAGGGTACTTGCACCTTC	CASSQIPGQGTCTF
TRBV18	NA	NA	TRBJ2-3	TGTGCCAGCTCAGCATCTAGCCCAGATACGCAGTATTTT	CASSASSPDTQYF
TRBV20-1	NA	NA	TRBJ2-1	TGCAGTGGGGGGGCAACCGGGGATAAGCAGTTCTTC	CSGGATGDKQFF
TRBV12-3/TRBV12-4	NA	NA	TRBJ1-5	TGTGCCAGCAGGCCGAACGATCAGCCCCAGCATTTT	CASRPNDQPQHF
TRBV2	many	NA	TRBJ1-2	TGTGCCAGCAGTACGGAGATGGTTAACTATGGCTACACCTTC	CASSTEMVNYGYTF
TRBV27	NA	TRBD1	TRBJ2-3	TGTGCCAGCAGTTCCCGGACAGGGACAGATACGCAGTATTTT	CASSSRTGTDTQYF
TRBV12-3/TRBV12-4	many	TRBD2	TRBJ2-1	TGTGCCAGCAGGAAGTCTAGCGGGAGTAGCTATGAGCAGTTCTTC	CASRKSSGSSYEQFF
TRBV6-1	few	TRBD2	TRBJ2-4	TGTGCCAGCAGTGCGGCGGGACTAGCGGGAGGATGGAACATTCAGTACTTC	CASSAAGLAGGWNIQYF
TRBV28	many	NA	TRBJ1-1	TGTGCCAGCAGTTTATTGACCACTGAAGCTTTCTTT	CASSLLTTEAFF
TRBV3-1	many	NA	TRBJ1-1	TGTGCCAGCAGCTCTTGGGGGGCAAACACTGAAGCTTTCTTT	CASSSWGANTEAFF
TRBV13	NA	TRBD2	TRBJ2-7	TGTGCCAGCAGCTCGCCGACTAGCGGGACCTACGAGCAGTACTTC	CASSSPTSGTYEQYF
TRBV28	many	NA	TRBJ2-3	TGTGCCAGCAGTTTTTTGCCAGATACGCAGTATTTT	CASSFLPDTQYF
TRBV11-2	many	TRBD1	TRBJ1-2	TGTGCCAGCAGCCAAGGGACAGCGTCCGTCTATGGCTACACCTTC	CASSQGTASVYGYTF
TRBV9	many	TRBD2	TRBJ2-1	TGTGCCAGCAGCGTAGGAGGACTAGCTCTCAATGAGCAGTTCTTC	CASSVGGLALNEQFF
TRBV28	NA	TRBD2	TRBJ2-1	TGTGCCAGCACCCCGCCACTAGCGGGAGTTAATGAGCAGTTCTTC	CASTPPLAGVNEQFF
TRBV10-1	NA	TRBD2	TRBJ2-2	TGCGCCAGCAGTGGTTCGGCCAGGGGACTAGCGGGAGGCACCGGGGAGCTGTTTTTT	CASSGSARGLAGGTGELFF
TRBV10-1	NA	NA	TRBJ2-1	TGCGCCAGCAGTGAGCTACGGGGCTCCTACAATGAGCAGTTCTTC	CASSELRGSYNEQFF
TRBV24-1	many	NA	TRBJ2-5	TGTGCCACCAGTGAGTGGACACGGGGGTTACAAGAGACCCAGTACTTC	CATSEWTRGLQETQYF
TRBV6-6	few	NA	TRBJ2-1	TGTGCCAGCAGTTACTCGACCGGGACGGCTGTCCATGAGCAGTTCTTC	CASSYSTGTAVHEQFF
TRBV15	few	TRBD1	TRBJ1-6	TGTGCCACCAGCAGAGATATTACAGGGGGATCACCCCTCCACTTT	CATSRDITGGSPLHF
TRBV10-3	many	NA	TRBJ2-7	TGTGCCATCAGTGAGTCCGCTAGTGCGCAGTACTTC	CAISESASAQYF
TRBV3-1	many	NA	TRBJ2-3	TGTGCCAGCAGCCAAGCCAGCTCGGCGGCAACAGATACGCAGTATTTT	CASSQASSAATDTQYF